One sample yielded the 17 T cell receptor beta chains listed below, sequenced in a study of T-cell memory formation after mild COVID-19. MiXCR, applied by TCRdb to the 5' RACE reads, yields one record per CDR3 protein. This sample yields 150,000 to 200,000 distinct CDR3 sequences, of which about 21% are seen a single time; 23% belongs to the top ten. The sample consisted of PBMCs or a T cell subset sorted from them (not recorded which). These receptors originate from an adult woman who had mild COVID-19 (a few samples of this study predate the infection). Cell type and time point are not known.

This sequence joins TRBV7-3 and TRBJ2-3; TRBD2 matches at 12 bases. V trimming: 0 bases; J trimming: 1 base; junction bases outside the gene matches: 5. The germline gives CDR1 SGHTA, CDR2 FQGTGA. There are 18 residues in the CDR3. CDR3 residues: CASSLTILAGGGTDTQYF. As DNA, the CDR3 is TGTGCCAGCAGCTTAACGATCCTAGCGGGAGGGGGCACAGATACGCAGTATTTT.

This clonotype has only a few counts. V usage is TRBV7-6 and J usage is TRBJ2-7; 8 nucleotides align to TRBD2. CDR1 is SGHVS and CDR2 is FNYEAQ in the germline V gene. The ends lost 5 bases at V and 2 bases at J; junction bases unmatched: 8. This CDR3 is 15 amino acids long. Written as DNA, the CDR3 is TGTGCCAGCAGCCTCGATAGCGGGGATCCCTACGAGCAGTACTTC. Residues: CASSLDSGDPYEQYF. Together with reference TRBV7-6 and TRBJ2-7, the CDR3 gives the full variable domain: GAGVSQSPRYKVTKRGQDVALRCDPISGHVSLYWYRQALGQGPEFLTYFNYEAQQDKSGLPNDRFSAERPEGSISTLTIQRTEQRDSAMYRCASSLDSGDPYEQYFGPGTRLTVT.

The V and J genes are TRBV20-1 and TRBJ2-6; D call uncertain. This CDR3 comprises 15 residues. V was cut by 3 bases and J by 0 bases, with 9 bases left in between. Germline assignment: CDR1 DFQATT and CDR2 SNEGSKA (reference sequence). This CDR3 reads CSASGRDSGANVLTF. The CDR3 region has the DNA TGCAGTGCTAGTGGAAGGGACTCTGGGGCCAACGTCCTGACTTTC.

The CDR3 DNA sequence: TGCAGTGCTAGAGATCCACAGGGTGTCTATGGCTACACCTTC. Protein sequence: CSARDPQGVYGYTF. The gene calls are TRBV20-1 and TRBJ1-2; the D gene is possibly TRBD1 (6 bases). This CDR3 spans 14 amino acids. Germline assignment: CDR1 DFQATT and CDR2 SNEGSKA (reference sequence). V was clipped by 0 bases and J by 4 bases, with 12 bases between them.

The J gene is TRBJ2-1, the V gene TRBV7-9; 8 positions match TRBD2. The CDR3 has 16 amino acids. CDR1 is SEHNR, CDR2 FQNEAQ, per germline (reference sequence). V lost 0 bases, J lost 0 bases, and 1 base stayed unmatched. The CDR3 sequence: CASSLASGSSYNEQFF. The CDR3 bases are TGTGCCAGCAGCTTAGCGAGCGGGAGCTCCTACAATGAGCAGTTCTTC.

The chain uses TRBV6-5 and TRBJ1-1; possibly TRBD1 for D (5 bases). CDR1 is MNHEY, CDR2 SVGAGI, per germline. The V and J ends lost 2 bases and 11 bases respectively, with 15 bases between them. The CDR3 is 13 residues long. The CDR3 loop is CASSYRGPPDAFF. The DNA of the CDR3 is TGTGCCAGCAGTTACAGGGGCCCACCGGACGCTTTCTTT.

The chain's CDR3 is CSAKTPEDSPLHF. In nucleotides, the CDR3 is TGCAGTGCCAAAACTCCAGAAGATTCACCCCTCCACTTT. The genes are TRBV20-1 and TRBJ1-6, with D uncertain. The CDR3 totals 13 residues. Germline CDR1 reads DFQATT; CDR2 reads SNEGSKA (reference sequence). Trimming pared 6 bases from V and 8 bases from J, leaving 14 bases between.

The gene calls are TRBV4-1 and TRBJ1-5, with 8 bases fitting TRBD1. CDR1 MGHRA and CDR2 YSYEKL come from the germline V gene. CDR3 length: 14 amino acids. The V segment lost 8 bases and the J segment 9 bases; nucleotides outside the gene matches: 12. CDR3 DNA: TGCGCCAGCTCGGGGACAGGTGACCAATGGCCCCAGCATTTT. It is translated as CASSGTGDQWPQHF.

The chain has TRBV14 and TRBJ1-2; possible D gene TRBD1, 6 bases. Germline V gene data show CDR1 as SGHDN and CDR2 as FVKESK. The CDR3 runs 15 residues. Trimming took off 8 bases at V and 3 bases at J, with 19 bases between the two ends. The CDR3 region is CASFETGSEYYGYTF. The CDR3 DNA reads as TGTGCCAGCTTCGAAACAGGGTCGGAGTACTATGGCTACACCTTC.

In this sample, this clonotype turned up a few times. The chain combines TRBV4-2 with TRBJ2-1; D call uncertain. The CDR3 length is 11 residues. The V gene's germline CDR1 is LGHNA and CDR2 YNFKEQ. V lost 4 bases and J lost 9, with 7 bases in between. The CDR3 nucleotides are TGTGCCAGCAGCCTGACCACTGAGCAGTTCTTC. Translated, it gives CASSLTTEQFF.

The chain joins TRBV7-9 to TRBJ1-3; D is uncertain. Deletions cut 11 bases from V and 4 bases from J, with 9 bases between. This CDR3 is built from 11 residues. Germline V gene sequence: CDR1 SEHNR, CDR2 FQNEAQ (reference sequence). The CDR3 loop reads CALDRGNTIYF. CDR3 in DNA: TGTGCCCTGGACCGGGGAAACACCATATATTTT.

The chain uses TRBV7-2 and TRBJ2-3; D may match TRBD1 or TRBD2 (5 bases each). CDR1 and CDR2 from the germline V gene are SGHTA and FQGNSA. The CDR3 runs to 15 residues. Trimming removed 7 bases from V and 1 base from J, with 15 bases in between. The CDR3: CASTPPGRGTDTQYF. The DNA of the CDR3 is TGTGCCAGCACACCTCCGGGGCGGGGCACAGATACGCAGTATTTT.

The chain carries TRBV6-6 and TRBJ1-4; tentatively, D is TRBD1 (5 bases). Trimming took off 5 bases at V and 4 bases at J, with 20 bases between the two ends. Germline V gene lookup returns CDR1 MNHNY and CDR2 SVGAGI (reference sequence). This CDR3 is built from 17 residues. CDR3 nucleotide sequence: TGTGCCAGCAGTCCAGGGCCCCGGACTACGTTTAATGAAAAACTGTTTTTT. Translation gives CASSPGPRTTFNEKLFF.

The genes are TRBV9 and TRBJ2-5; 7 bases agree with TRBD2. Germline V gene data show CDR1 as SGDLS and CDR2 as YYNGEE. The CDR3 is 12 residues long. V lost 0 bases and J lost 7; bases outside the gene matches: 0. The CDR3 sequence is CASSVGGRTQYF. In nucleotides, the CDR3 is TGTGCCAGCAGCGTAGGCGGGAGGACCCAGTACTTC.

This clonotype was counted a few times. The chain uses TRBV4-1 and TRBJ2-7; 9 nucleotides agree with TRBD2. The trim removed 5 bases at V and 5 bases at J, leaving 7 bases unmatched. CDR3 length: 14 amino acids. Germline V gene lookup returns CDR1 MGHRA and CDR2 YSYEKL. CDR3 in DNA: TGCGCCAGCAGCTCCGGGACTAGCTATAACGAGCAGTACTTC. Translation gives CASSSGTSYNEQYF.

This clonotype was counted a few times. The rearrangement joins TRBV20-1 to TRBJ2-1; D possibly corresponds to TRBD2 (6 bases). Germline CDR1 is DFQATT and CDR2 is SNEGSKA (reference sequence). CDR3 length: 15 residues. Between the trimmed V and J ends, which lost 2 bases and 5 bases, there was a span of 16 bases. Here the CDR3 reads CSARNPLAAHNEQFF. The CDR3 bases are TGCAGTGCTAGAAACCCCTTAGCGGCCCACAATGAGCAGTTCTTC.

The CDR3 loop is CASSPRGRSYEQYF. As DNA, the CDR3 is TGTGCCAGCAGCCCGCGGGGGCGCTCCTACGAGCAGTACTTC. The rearrangement joins TRBV7-9 to TRBJ2-7, with D possibly matching TRBD2 (7 bases). Germline V gives CDR1 SEHNR, CDR2 FQNEAQ (reference sequence). Between the trimmed V and J ends, which lost 5 bases and 0 bases, there was a span of 11 bases. This CDR3 contains 14 residues.